This T cell receptor (beta chain) was recorded in a study of memory CD8 T cells in hepatitis C reinfection. Germline lookup yields CDR1 SGHKS and CDR2 YYEKEE (reference sequence). The CDR3 runs to 15 residues. The ends were cut back, 4 bases at V and 0 bases at J, with 11 bases in the middle. Time point given: peak reinfection, 3 to 8 weeks after reinfection detection. The sorted cells went straight to TCR sequencing with no prior in vitro expansion. Here immunoSEQ multiplex PCR was the method, and the copy in TCRdb shows in-frame clones only, minus some. This repertoire shows 35,000 to 55,000 clones, roughly 90% found once; its top ten account for about 1.3%.

The material sequenced was naive CD8+ T cells sorted from blood. The TCR was taken from a man aged 18 to 30 with hepatitis C virus infection. This chain joins TRBV5-5 and TRBJ2-1, with D unclear. CDR3 region: CASSVLGSSYNEQFF. The CDR3, as DNA: TGTGCCAGCAGCGTGCTAGGCAGCTCCTACAATGAGCAGTTCTTC.